This T cell receptor (beta chain) emerged from a study of cytomegalovirus exposure and HLA in healthy donors. V lost 3 bases, J lost 4 bases, and 8 bases stayed unmatched. There are 16 residues in the CDR3. CDR1 is SGHDN, CDR2 FVKESK, per germline. Vbeta (60) and Jbeta (13) primers were used in the PCR. Assay: immunoSEQ multiplex PCR; the TCRdb copy retains only in-frame clones and omits some. Among about 110,000 clones listed, 82% were seen once. The clonotype was recovered from a woman younger than 30 in good health and CMV-seronegative. The rearrangement joins TRBV14 to TRBJ2-2, with 7 bases identical to TRBD2. Sequenced material: PBMCs. CDR3 residues: CASSQSLRLATGELFF. The CDR3 nucleotides are TGTGCCAGCAGCCAGTCTCTCCGACTAGCCACCGGGGAGCTGTTTTTT.